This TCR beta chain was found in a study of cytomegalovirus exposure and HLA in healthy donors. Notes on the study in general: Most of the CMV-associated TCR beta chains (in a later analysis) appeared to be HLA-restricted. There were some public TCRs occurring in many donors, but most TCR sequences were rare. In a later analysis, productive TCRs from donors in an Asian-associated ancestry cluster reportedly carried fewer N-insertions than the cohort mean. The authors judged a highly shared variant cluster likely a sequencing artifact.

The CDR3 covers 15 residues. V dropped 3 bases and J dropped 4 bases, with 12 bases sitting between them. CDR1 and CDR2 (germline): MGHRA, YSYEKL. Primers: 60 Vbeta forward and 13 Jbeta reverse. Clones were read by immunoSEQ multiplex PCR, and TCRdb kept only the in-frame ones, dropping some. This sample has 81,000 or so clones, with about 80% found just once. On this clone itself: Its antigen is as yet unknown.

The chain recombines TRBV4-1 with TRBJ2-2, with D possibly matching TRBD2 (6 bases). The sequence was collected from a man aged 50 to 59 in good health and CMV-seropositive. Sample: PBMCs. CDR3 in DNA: TGCGCCAGCAGCCAGGGCGGGGCGAGCACCGGGGAGCTGTTTTTT. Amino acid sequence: CASSQGGASTGELFF.